One sample yielded the 23 T cell receptor beta chains listed below, sequenced in a study of shared clonotypes between healthy human individuals. TCRdb keeps only in-frame clones here, not all; method: immunoSEQ multiplex PCR. In the table there are 600,000 or so clones, 95% to 98% of which are singletons. Only CD45RO-negative cells positively selected for CCR7 counted as naive CD8 cells, so terminally differentiated effector memory CD45RA+ cells were excluded. The specimen was naive CD8+ T cells sorted from blood. Receptors originate from a young man in good health.

The gene calls are TRBV7-9 and TRBJ2-5; D gene unclear. CDR1 is SEHNR and CDR2 is FQNEAQ in the germline V gene (reference sequence). The CDR3 totals 15 residues. Trimming pared 1 base from V and 4 bases from J, leaving 13 bases between. The CDR3 region has the DNA TGTGCCAGCAGCTTAGGACCTGCGACGGGAGAGACCCAGTACTTC. The encoded protein is CASSLGPATGETQYF.

The chain combines TRBV9 with TRBJ2-4; perhaps TRBD1 as D (6 bases). Trimming removed 4 bases from V and 8 bases from J, with 13 bases in between. This CDR3 spans 13 amino acids. Germline V gene lookup returns CDR1 SGDLS and CDR2 YYNGEE. The CDR3 region is CASSTPGVDIQYF. As DNA, the CDR3 is TGTGCCAGCAGCACCCCAGGGGTGGACATTCAGTACTTC. Drawing the rest from reference TRBV9 and TRBJ2-4, the complete variable domain is DSGVTQTPKHLITATGQRVTLRCSPRSGDLSVYWYQQSLDQGLQFLIQYYNGEERAKGNILERFSAQQFPDLHSELNLSSLELGDSALYFCASSTPGVDIQYFGAGTRLSVL.

The rearrangement uses TRBV13 and TRBJ2-3; D could derive from TRBD1 or TRBD2 (5 bases each). The germline V gene has CDR1 PRHDT and CDR2 FYEKMQ (reference sequence). V was cut by 5 bases and J by 2 bases, with 11 bases left in between. The CDR3 contains 14 residues. CDR3 DNA sequence: TGTGCCAGCAGCCCCCGGGGCGTCACAGATACGCAGTATTTT. The encoded protein is CASSPRGVTDTQYF.

The rearrangement links TRBV7-8 to TRBJ2-3, with 9 positions matching TRBD1. The V and J ends lost 5 bases and 5 bases, in that order; junction bases with no gene match: 11. The CDR3 has 16 residues. CDR1 is SGHVS, CDR2 FQNEAQ, per germline. CDR3 region: CASSDPDRGSQDTQYF. CDR3 nucleotides: TGTGCCAGCAGCGATCCCGACAGGGGGTCTCAAGATACGCAGTATTTT.

This chain connects TRBV4-3 to TRBJ2-1; D is undetermined. The germline V and J ends were trimmed by 1 base and 7 bases, with 11 bases remaining between them. Germline V CDR1 and CDR2: LGHNA, YSLEER. This CDR3 is 14 amino acids long. Written as DNA, the CDR3 is TGCGCCAGCAGCCAAGGACCAGGCCGGAATGAGCAGTTCTTC. This gives the protein CASSQGPGRNEQFF.

The V gene is TRBV14, the J gene TRBJ2-1, with TRBD1 matching over 7 bases. The CDR3 sequence is 13 residues long. The V gene's germline CDR1 is SGHDN and CDR2 FVKESK. The J segment lost 8 bases and the V segment lost 5 bases, leaving 6 bases of the junction unmatched. The DNA for the CDR3 is TGTGCCAGCAGCTTACAGGGGTGGGATGAGCAGTTCTTC. This translates into CASSLQGWDEQFF.

DNA of the CDR3: TGTGCCAGCAGCTTAAGAGGGTTCGCCTACGAGCAGTACTTC. It is translated as CASSLRGFAYEQYF. V and J are TRBV11-3 and TRBJ2-7; tentatively, D is TRBD2 (5 bases). The CDR3 covers 14 residues. Trimming removed 2 bases at V and 2 bases at J, with 10 bases between. Germline V CDR1 and CDR2: SGHNT, YENEEA.

This clone has a single count. J is TRBJ1-2 and V is TRBV27; 9 nucleotides line up with TRBD1. CDR3 length equals 17 residues. CDR1 and CDR2 (germline): MNHEY, SMNVEV (reference sequence). Trimming at V came to 5 bases and at J to 0 bases, leaving 10 bases not matched to a gene. CDR3 sequence (DNA): TGTGCCAGCAGTGGTTTGGACAGGGGCGACCCTAACTATGGCTACACCTTC. As protein: CASSGLDRGDPNYGYTF.

The V and J genes are TRBV11-2 and TRBJ2-1; TRBD1 might be the D (6 bases). V lost 6 bases and J lost 4, with 10 bases in between. The CDR3 totals 13 residues. Germline values: CDR1 SGHAT, CDR2 FQNNGV. CDR3 sequence: CASRVTGYNEQFF. CDR3 sequence (DNA): TGTGCCAGCAGGGTCACAGGGTACAATGAGCAGTTCTTC.

With regard to this clone: The same CDR3 can be traced to other DNA sequences in this sample. The rearrangement links TRBV9 to TRBJ2-3; no clear D gene. V lost 0 bases and J lost 0, with 2 bases in between. Germline CDR1 SGDLS, CDR2 YYNGEE. This CDR3 contains 13 residues. CDR3 DNA: TGTGCCAGCAGCGTAGACAGCACAGATACGCAGTATTTT. The encoded protein is CASSVDSTDTQYF.

The chain has TRBV28 and TRBJ2-1; no clear D gene. The germline gives CDR1 MDHEN, CDR2 SYDVKM. CDR3 size: 13 residues. The V and J ends lost 3 bases and 4 bases respectively, with 7 bases between them. CDR3 sequence: CASSLGGYNEQFF. In DNA, the CDR3 is TGTGCCAGCAGTTTGGGTGGATACAATGAGCAGTTCTTC.

Only one count was recorded for this clone. The chain has TRBV7-8 and TRBJ2-7; TRBD1 aligns across 10 bases. CDR1 is SGHVS, CDR2 FQNEAQ, per germline. V shed 1 base and J 1 base; nucleotides not matched to a gene: 10. The CDR3 length is 18 residues. CDR3 nucleotide sequence: TGTGCCAGCAGCTTAGAGGACAGGGGGTTTATTAGGTCCTACGAGCAGTACTTC. Translation: CASSLEDRGFIRSYEQYF.

The chain is built from TRBV5-1 and TRBJ2-7; 7 nucleotides align to TRBD1. From germline, CDR1 is SGHRS and CDR2 YFSETQ. The trim removed 0 bases at V and 4 bases at J, leaving 10 bases unmatched. The CDR3 runs to 16 residues. CDR3 in DNA: TGCGCCAGCAGCTTGGTGGGCTCGGGACAGACGTACGAGCAGTACTTC. It is translated as CASSLVGSGQTYEQYF.

This clone has only one observation. This sequence joins TRBV2 and TRBJ2-7; tentatively, D is TRBD2 (5 bases). CDR3 length equals 14 residues. V was shortened by 7 bases and J by 4 bases, with 17 bases between the two germline ends. From germline, CDR1 is SNHLY and CDR2 FYNNEI. The CDR3 nucleotides are TGTGCCAGCACAGGAGGAGTCGGGGTTTACGAGCAGTACTTC. Translating gives CASTGGVGVYEQYF.

V and J are TRBV7-9 and TRBJ2-7; 9 nucleotides match TRBD1. CDR3 length: 16 amino acids. Germline-derived CDR1 and CDR2 are SEHNR and FQNEAQ (reference sequence). V trimming: 1 base; J trimming: 4 bases; junction bases outside the gene matches: 8. This chain's CDR3 is CASSLVAGTGWYEQYF. CDR3 nucleotide sequence: TGTGCCAGCAGCTTAGTGGCTGGGACAGGGTGGTACGAGCAGTACTTC.

The chain recombines TRBV7-2 with TRBJ2-7; TRBD2 matches at 10 bases. The CDR3 is 15 residues long. CDR1 and CDR2 (germline): SGHTA, FQGNSA. The trim removed 1 base at V and 3 bases at J, leaving 3 bases unmatched. CDR3 coding DNA: TGTGCCAGCAGCTTAGGACTAGCGGGTCACTACGAGCAGTACTTC. Translation: CASSLGLAGHYEQYF.

The chain recombines TRBV2 with TRBJ2-5; D may correspond to TRBD1 or TRBD2 (5 bases each). The CDR3 extends over 14 amino acids. Trimming cost V 8 bases and J 6 bases, with 19 bases left between them. In germline, CDR1 is SNHLY, CDR2 FYNNEI. The CDR3 DNA sequence: TGTGCCAGCGGGGGTCTGGTAGTCGGAAAGACCCAGTACTTC. This codes for CASGGLVVGKTQYF.

In this sample, this clone turned up once. The chain combines TRBV7-9 with TRBJ2-3; the D gene is possibly TRBD1 (6 bases). Germline V CDR1 and CDR2: SEHNR, FQNEAQ (reference sequence). The length of the CDR3 is 15 residues. V gave up 5 bases and J gave up 0 bases, with 12 bases separating them. CDR3 sequence (DNA): TGTGCCAGCAGCACATCCAGGGGAAGCACAGATACGCAGTATTTT. Protein product: CASSTSRGSTDTQYF.

This chain joins TRBV27 and TRBJ2-1; 12 bases fit TRBD2. The CDR3 is made up of 16 amino acids. Germline V gene sequence: CDR1 MNHEY, CDR2 SMNVEV (reference sequence). With V trimmed by 5 bases and J by 3 bases, 5 bases remained unmatched. The DNA of the CDR3 is TGTGCCAGCAGTCCGTGGACTAGCGGGAACTACAATGAGCAGTTCTTC. Translation: CASSPWTSGNYNEQFF.

This clone was observed once. This sample also contains other DNA sequences that code for the same CDR3. The chain has TRBV27 and TRBJ2-3, with 9 bases matching TRBD1. This CDR3 comprises 15 residues. From germline, CDR1 is MNHEY and CDR2 SMNVEV (reference sequence). Trimming cost V 6 bases and J 6 bases; bases outside gene matches: 10. The CDR3 DNA is TGTGCCAGCAGCCCTCGGGACAGGGCGGGGGATACGCAGTATTTT. Its protein is CASSPRDRAGDTQYF.

The CDR3 region has the DNA TGTGCCATCAAAGTCGGGACAGACTACACCTACGAGCAGTACTTC. It specifies CAIKVGTDYTYEQYF. The chain is built from TRBV10-3 and TRBJ2-7, with TRBD1 matching 7 bases. The CDR3 has 15 residues. CDR1 and CDR2 (germline): ENHRY, SYGVKD. Unmatched junction bases numbered 11, after V lost 7 bases and J lost 2 bases.

This chain uses TRBV9 with TRBJ2-7; the D gene is possibly TRBD2 (6 bases). The germline V gene encodes CDR1 SGDLS and CDR2 YYNGEE. The CDR3 runs to 14 residues. The V end lost 5 bases, the J end lost 2 bases, and 14 bases lay between the germline ends. The DNA for the CDR3 is TGTGCCAGCAGTCTAAGCGGGCCAGCCTACGAGCAGTACTTC. Translation gives CASSLSGPAYEQYF.

Concerning this clone itself: Within the sample, other DNA sequences also encode this same CDR3. This chain connects TRBV5-1 to TRBJ2-1; 15 nucleotides align to TRBD2. Losses at the gene ends were 4 bases for V and 8 bases for J; bases not matched to a gene: 4. CDR3 length: 15 amino acids. CDR1 SGHRS and CDR2 YFSETQ come from the germline V gene. CDR3 sequence reads: CASSPWTSGRDEQFF. Written as DNA, the CDR3 is TGCGCCAGCAGCCCTTGGACTAGCGGGAGGGATGAGCAGTTCTTC. Together with reference TRBV5-1 and TRBJ2-1, the CDR3 gives the full variable domain: KAGVTQTPRYLIKTRGQQVTLSCSPISGHRSVSWYQQTPGQGLQFLFEYFSETQRNKGNFPGRFSGRQFSNSRSEMNVSTLELGDSALYLCASSPWTSGRDEQFFGPGTRLTVL.